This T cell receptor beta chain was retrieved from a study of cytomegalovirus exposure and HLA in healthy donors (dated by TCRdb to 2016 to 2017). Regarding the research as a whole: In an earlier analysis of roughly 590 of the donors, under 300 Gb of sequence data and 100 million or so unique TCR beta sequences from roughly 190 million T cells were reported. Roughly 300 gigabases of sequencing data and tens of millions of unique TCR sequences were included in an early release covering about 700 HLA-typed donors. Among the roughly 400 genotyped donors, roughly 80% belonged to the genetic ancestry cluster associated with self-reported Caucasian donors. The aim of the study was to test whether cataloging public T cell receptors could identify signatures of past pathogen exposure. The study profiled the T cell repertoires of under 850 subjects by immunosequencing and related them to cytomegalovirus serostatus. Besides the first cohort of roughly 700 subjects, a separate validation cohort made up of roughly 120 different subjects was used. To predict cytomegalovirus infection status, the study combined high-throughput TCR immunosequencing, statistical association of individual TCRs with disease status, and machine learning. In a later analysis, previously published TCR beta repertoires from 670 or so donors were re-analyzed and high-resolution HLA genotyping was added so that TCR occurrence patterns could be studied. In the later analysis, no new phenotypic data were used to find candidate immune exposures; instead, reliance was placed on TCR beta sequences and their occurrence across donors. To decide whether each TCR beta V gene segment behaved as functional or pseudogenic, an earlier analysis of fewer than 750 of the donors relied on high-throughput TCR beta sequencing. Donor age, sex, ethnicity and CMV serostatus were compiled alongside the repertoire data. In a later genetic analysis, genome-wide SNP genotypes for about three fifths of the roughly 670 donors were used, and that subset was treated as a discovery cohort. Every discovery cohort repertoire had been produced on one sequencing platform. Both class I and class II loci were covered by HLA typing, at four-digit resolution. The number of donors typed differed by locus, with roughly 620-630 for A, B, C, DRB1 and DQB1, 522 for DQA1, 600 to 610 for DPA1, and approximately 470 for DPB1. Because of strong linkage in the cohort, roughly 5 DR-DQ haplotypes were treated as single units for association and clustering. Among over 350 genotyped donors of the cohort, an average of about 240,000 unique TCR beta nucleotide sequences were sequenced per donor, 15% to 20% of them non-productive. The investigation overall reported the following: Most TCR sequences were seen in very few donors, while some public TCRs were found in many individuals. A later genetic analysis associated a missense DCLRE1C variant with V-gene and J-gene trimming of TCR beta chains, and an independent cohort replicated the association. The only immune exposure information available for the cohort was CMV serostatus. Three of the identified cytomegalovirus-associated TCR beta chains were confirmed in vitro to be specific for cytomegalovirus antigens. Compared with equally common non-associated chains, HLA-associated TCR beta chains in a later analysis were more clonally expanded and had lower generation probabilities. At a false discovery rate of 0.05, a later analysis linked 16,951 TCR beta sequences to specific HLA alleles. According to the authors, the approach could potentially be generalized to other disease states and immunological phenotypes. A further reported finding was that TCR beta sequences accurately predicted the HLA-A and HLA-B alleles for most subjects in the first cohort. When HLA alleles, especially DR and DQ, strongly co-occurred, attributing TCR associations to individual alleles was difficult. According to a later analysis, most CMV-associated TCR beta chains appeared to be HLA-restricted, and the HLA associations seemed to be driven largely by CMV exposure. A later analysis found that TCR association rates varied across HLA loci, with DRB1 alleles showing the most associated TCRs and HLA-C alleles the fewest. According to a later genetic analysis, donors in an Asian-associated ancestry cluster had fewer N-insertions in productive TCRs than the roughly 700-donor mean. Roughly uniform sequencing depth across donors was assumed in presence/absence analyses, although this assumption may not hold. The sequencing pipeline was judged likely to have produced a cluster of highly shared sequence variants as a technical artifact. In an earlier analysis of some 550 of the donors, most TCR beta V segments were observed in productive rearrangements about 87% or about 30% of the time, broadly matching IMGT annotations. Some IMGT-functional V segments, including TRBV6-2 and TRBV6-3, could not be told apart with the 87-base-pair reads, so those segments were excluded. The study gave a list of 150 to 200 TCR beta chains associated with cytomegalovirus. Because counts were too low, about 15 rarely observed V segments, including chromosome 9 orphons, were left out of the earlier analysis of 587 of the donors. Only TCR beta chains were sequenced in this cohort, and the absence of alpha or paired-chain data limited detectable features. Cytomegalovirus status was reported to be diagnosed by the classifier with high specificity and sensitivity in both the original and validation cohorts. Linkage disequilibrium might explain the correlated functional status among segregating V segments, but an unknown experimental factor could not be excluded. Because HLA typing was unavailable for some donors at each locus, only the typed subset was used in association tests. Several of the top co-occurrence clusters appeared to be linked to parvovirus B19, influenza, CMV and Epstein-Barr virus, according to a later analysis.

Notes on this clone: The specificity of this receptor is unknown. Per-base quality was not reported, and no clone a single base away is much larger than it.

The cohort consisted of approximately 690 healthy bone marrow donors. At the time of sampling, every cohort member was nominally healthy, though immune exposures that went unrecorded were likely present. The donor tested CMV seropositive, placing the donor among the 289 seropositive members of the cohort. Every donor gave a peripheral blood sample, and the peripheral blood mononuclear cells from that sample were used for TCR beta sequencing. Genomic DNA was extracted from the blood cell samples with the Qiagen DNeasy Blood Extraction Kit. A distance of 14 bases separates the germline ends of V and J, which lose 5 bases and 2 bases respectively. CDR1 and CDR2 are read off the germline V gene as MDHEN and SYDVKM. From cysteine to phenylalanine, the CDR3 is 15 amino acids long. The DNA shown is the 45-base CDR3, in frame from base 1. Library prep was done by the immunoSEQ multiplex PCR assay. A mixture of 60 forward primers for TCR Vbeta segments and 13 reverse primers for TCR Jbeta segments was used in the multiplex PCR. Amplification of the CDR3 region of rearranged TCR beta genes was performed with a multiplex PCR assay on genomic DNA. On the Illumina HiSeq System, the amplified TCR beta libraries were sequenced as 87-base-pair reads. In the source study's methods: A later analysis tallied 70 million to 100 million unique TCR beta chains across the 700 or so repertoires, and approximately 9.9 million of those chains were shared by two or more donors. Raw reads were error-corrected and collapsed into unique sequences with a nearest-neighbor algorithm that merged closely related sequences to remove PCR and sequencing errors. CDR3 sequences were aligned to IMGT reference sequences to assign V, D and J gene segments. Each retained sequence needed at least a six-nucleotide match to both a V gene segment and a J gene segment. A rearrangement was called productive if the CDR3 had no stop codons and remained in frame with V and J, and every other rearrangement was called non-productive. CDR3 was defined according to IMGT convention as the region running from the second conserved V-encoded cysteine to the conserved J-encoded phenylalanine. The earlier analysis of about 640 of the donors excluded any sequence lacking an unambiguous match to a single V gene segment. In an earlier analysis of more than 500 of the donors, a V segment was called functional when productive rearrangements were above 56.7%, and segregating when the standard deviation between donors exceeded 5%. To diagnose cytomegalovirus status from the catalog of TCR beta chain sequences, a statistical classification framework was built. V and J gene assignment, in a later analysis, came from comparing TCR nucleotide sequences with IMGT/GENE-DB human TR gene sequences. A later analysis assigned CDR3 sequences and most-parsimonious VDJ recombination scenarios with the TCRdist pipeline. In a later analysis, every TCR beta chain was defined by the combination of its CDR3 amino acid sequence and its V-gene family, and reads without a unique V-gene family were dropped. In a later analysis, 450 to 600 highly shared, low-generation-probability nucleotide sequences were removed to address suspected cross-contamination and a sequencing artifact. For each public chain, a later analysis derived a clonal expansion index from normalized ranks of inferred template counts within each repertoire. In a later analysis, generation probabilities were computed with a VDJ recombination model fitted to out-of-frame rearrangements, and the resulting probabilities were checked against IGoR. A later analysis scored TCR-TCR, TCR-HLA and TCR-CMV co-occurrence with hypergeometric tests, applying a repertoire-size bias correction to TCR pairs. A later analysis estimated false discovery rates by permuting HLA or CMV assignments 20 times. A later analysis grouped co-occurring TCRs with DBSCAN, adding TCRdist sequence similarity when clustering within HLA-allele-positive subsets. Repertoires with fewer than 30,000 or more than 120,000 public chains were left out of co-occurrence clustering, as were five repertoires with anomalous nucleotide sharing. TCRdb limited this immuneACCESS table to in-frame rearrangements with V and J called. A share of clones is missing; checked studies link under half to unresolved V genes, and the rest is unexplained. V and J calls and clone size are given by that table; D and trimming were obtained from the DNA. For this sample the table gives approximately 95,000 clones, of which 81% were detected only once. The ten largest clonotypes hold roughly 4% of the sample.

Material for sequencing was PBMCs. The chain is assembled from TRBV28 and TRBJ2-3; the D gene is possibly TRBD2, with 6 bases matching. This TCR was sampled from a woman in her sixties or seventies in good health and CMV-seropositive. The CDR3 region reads CASSPLGGATDTQYF. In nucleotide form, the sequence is TGTGCCAGCAGTCCTCTGGGCGGGGCCACAGATACGCAGTATTTT.